These 21 T cell receptor beta chains came from one sample sequenced in a study of T-cell memory formation after mild COVID-19. TCRdb re-analysed the 5' RACE reads in MiXCR, keeping a single row per CDR3 protein. The sample carries approximately 300,000 distinct CDR3 sequences, roughly 15% recorded once. Input material: PBMCs or a T cell subset sorted from them (not recorded which). The receptors shown here come from a man aged 18 to 29 who had mild COVID-19 (a few samples of this study predate the infection). Cell type and time point are not known.

This clonotype was picked up many times. The V gene is TRBV5-1, the J gene TRBJ2-5; D remains ambiguous. From germline, CDR1 is SGHRS and CDR2 YFSETQ. Trimming left V 4 bases short and J 2 bases short, with 6 bases between. This CDR3 region has 12 residues. CDR3 DNA: TGCGCCAGCAGCACCGATCAAGAGACCCAGTACTTC. Amino acid sequence: CASSTDQETQYF.

This clonotype came up many times. The V and J genes are TRBV27 and TRBJ2-7, with 8 nucleotides matching TRBD1. Germline V gives CDR1 MNHEY, CDR2 SMNVEV (reference sequence). V lost 3 bases, J lost 5 bases, and 9 bases stayed unmatched. This CDR3 comprises 15 residues. This chain's CDR3 is CASSFAGTTGDEQYF. The CDR3 DNA follows: TGTGCCAGCAGTTTTGCGGGCACGACAGGGGACGAGCAGTACTTC.

This clonotype was counted ten times or more. The V call is TRBV12-3 or TRBV12-4, the J call TRBJ1-1; maybe TRBD1 (6 bases). With 5 bases removed from V and 0 bases from J, the gap between germline ends came to 7 bases. The CDR3 totals 13 residues. The CDR3 is CASSGQMNTEAFF. In nucleotides, the CDR3 is TGTGCCAGCAGTGGACAGATGAACACTGAAGCTTTCTTT.

The table lists this clonotype with a few counts. This chain connects TRBV5-8 to TRBJ1-6; 9 bases agree with TRBD1. In germline, CDR1 is SGHTS, CDR2 YDEGEE. The CDR3 is 14 residues long. Trimming removed 2 bases from V and 9 bases from J; junction bases left unmatched: 3. CDR3 coding DNA: TGTGCCAGCAGCTTAACAGGGGGCAGTTCACCCCTCCACTTT. Translation gives CASSLTGGSSPLHF.

This clonotype appeared a few times. The chain employs TRBV9 and TRBJ2-5; TRBD1 aligns across 11 bases. The CDR3 sequence is 16 residues long. Germline V CDR1 and CDR2: SGDLS, YYNGEE. V shed 3 bases and J 2 bases; nucleotides not matched to a gene: 6. CDR3 sequence (DNA): TGTGCCAGCAGCGCTGGGACAGGGGGGATTCAAGAGACCCAGTACTTC. Its protein is CASSAGTGGIQETQYF.

This clonotype is labeled as medium-sized. The chain employs TRBV7-9 and TRBJ2-3; perhaps TRBD2 as D (5 bases). The CDR3 runs 16 residues. Germline-derived CDR1 and CDR2 are SEHNR and FQNEAQ (reference sequence). With 1 base removed from V and 1 base from J, the gap between germline ends came to 12 bases. The CDR3, as DNA: TGTGCCAGCAGCTTAGTTATGGAGGCTGGCACAGATACGCAGTATTTT. It encodes CASSLVMEAGTDTQYF.

A few counts support this clonotype. The rearrangement uses TRBV5-1 and TRBJ1-1; D unresolved. Germline-derived CDR1 and CDR2 are SGHRS and YFSETQ. The CDR3 loop spans 14 amino acids. V was cut by 0 bases and J by 1 base, with 7 bases left in between. In DNA, the CDR3 is TGCGCCAGCAGCTTGGGGGGAGAGAACACTGAAGCTTTCTTT. It codes for CASSLGGENTEAFF.

The chain carries TRBV7-2 and TRBJ2-3; TRBD2 aligns across 10 bases. CDR1 and CDR2 (germline): SGHTA, FQGNSA. V gave up 3 bases and J gave up 2 bases; unmatched junction bases: 2. The CDR3 has 15 amino acids. The CDR3 protein is CASSFSGGHTDTQYF. The DNA of the CDR3 is TGTGCCAGCAGCTTTAGCGGGGGGCACACAGATACGCAGTATTTT.

This clonotype was detected ten times or more. The chain uses TRBV6-2 or TRBV6-3 and TRBJ2-1; TRBD1 is a possible D gene (5 bases). The CDR3 contains 13 residues. The germline V gene has CDR1 MNHEY and CDR2 SVGEGT. With 2 bases removed from V and 3 bases from J, the gap between germline ends came to 5 bases. DNA for the CDR3: TGTGCCAGCAGTTACGACAGCTACAATGAGCAGTTCTTC. It yields the protein CASSYDSYNEQFF.

CDR3 region: CASRVASGANVLTF. CDR3 nucleotide sequence: TGCGCCAGCAGAGTTGCCTCTGGGGCCAACGTCCTGACTTTC. This chain joins TRBV5-1 and TRBJ2-6; D is unresolved. The CDR3 is made up of 14 amino acids. Germline assignment: CDR1 SGHRS and CDR2 YFSETQ. Trimming shortened V by 5 bases and J by 0 bases, and 6 bases separated the two germline ends.

The chain couples TRBV28 to TRBJ2-6; weak D call: TRBD1 (6 bases). This CDR3 has 14 residues. The germline V gene encodes CDR1 MDHEN and CDR2 SYDVKM. Trimming pared 5 bases from V and 4 bases from J, leaving 9 bases between. The CDR3 coding sequence is TGTGCCAGCAGTGTGGGGGCCGGGGCCAACGTCCTGACTTTC. It encodes CASSVGAGANVLTF.

This clonotype was found a few times. V and J are TRBV20-1 and TRBJ2-7; tentatively, D is TRBD2 (5 bases). Trimming left V 3 bases short and J 4 bases short, with 10 bases between. The length of the CDR3 is 12 residues. Germline V gene sequence: CDR1 DFQATT, CDR2 SNEGSKA (reference sequence). The DNA of the CDR3 is TGCAGTGCTAGCCCTGGACTTTACGAGCAGTACGTC. Its protein product is CSASPGLYEQYV.

This clonotype was recorded many times. The V gene is TRBV6-5, the J gene TRBJ2-2; no clear D gene. V lost 4 bases to trimming and J lost 5 bases, with 14 bases between them. Per the germline V gene, CDR1 is MNHEY and CDR2 is SVGAGI. This CDR3 has 15 amino acids. CDR3: CASSFFSLGTGELFF. In DNA, the CDR3 is TGTGCCAGCAGTTTTTTCAGCTTGGGGACCGGGGAGCTGTTTTTT.

In its sample, this clonotype was seen many times. V and J are TRBV5-1 and TRBJ2-1; D is uncertain. Germline CDR1 and CDR2: SGHRS and YFSETQ. V shed 4 bases and J shed 8 bases, with 13 bases lying between them. This CDR3 is 13 amino acids long. The CDR3 DNA follows: TGCGCCAGCAGCCCCCCATTAGTACATGAGCAGTTCTTC. Amino acid sequence: CASSPPLVHEQFF.

This clonotype was seen a few times. The genes are TRBV19 and TRBJ2-5, with D unresolved. From germline, CDR1 is LNHDA and CDR2 SQIVND (reference sequence). This CDR3 spans 15 amino acids. V was cut by 3 bases and J by 2 bases, with 13 bases left in between. As DNA, the CDR3 is TGTGCCAGTAGTATTAACCATGCCCGGCAAGAGACCCAGTACTTC. Its translation: CASSINHARQETQYF.

This clonotype has more than one count but fewer than ten. The rearrangement joins TRBV4-2 to TRBJ1-2, with D maybe TRBD1 (6 bases). V was shortened by 4 bases and J by 2 bases, with 14 bases between the two germline ends. The length of the CDR3 is 15 residues. CDR1 and CDR2 (germline): LGHNA, YNFKEQ. Written as DNA, the CDR3 is TGTGCCAGCAGCCCCTGGGACGGGGGCAACTATGGCTACACCTTC. Amino acids: CASSPWDGGNYGYTF.

The V gene is TRBV5-1, the J gene TRBJ1-1, with TRBD1 as a possible D gene (5 bases). The CDR3 runs 15 residues. V dropped 2 bases and J dropped 0 bases, with 11 bases sitting between them. Per the germline V gene, CDR1 is SGHRS and CDR2 is YFSETQ. The CDR3 spells CASSFRGIMNTEAFF. The CDR3 nucleotides read TGCGCCAGCAGCTTCCGGGGGATTATGAACACTGAAGCTTTCTTT.

This chain joins TRBV5-1 and TRBJ2-2, with D unresolved. The length of the CDR3 is 14 residues. V was trimmed by 4 bases and J by 6 bases, leaving 13 bases between them. CDR1 and CDR2 (germline): SGHRS, YFSETQ. This chain's CDR3 is CASSRTGPPGELFF. The CDR3, as DNA: TGCGCCAGCAGCCGGACGGGCCCTCCCGGGGAGCTGTTTTTT.

V and J are TRBV20-1 and TRBJ2-7, with D possibly TRBD1 on 6 matching bases. The V end lost 0 bases, the J end lost 5 bases, and 20 bases lay between the germline ends. Germline CDR1 and CDR2: DFQATT and SNEGSKA (reference sequence). The CDR3 extends over 16 amino acids. The CDR3, as DNA: TGCAGTGCTAGAGATCCAAGGGATGGGGGCATACACGAGCAGTACGTC. Protein product: CSARDPRDGGIHEQYV.

At least ten counts were recorded for this clonotype. The J gene is TRBJ2-3, the V gene TRBV12-3 or TRBV12-4; 8 nucleotides align to TRBD2. CDR3 length: 14 residues. V was clipped by 6 bases and J by 6 bases; unmatched bases: 8. In DNA form, the CDR3 reads TGTGCCAGCAGATTACTAGCGGTGAGGGATACGCAGTATTTT. This translates into CASRLLAVRDTQYF.

This clonotype turned up a few times. The rearrangement links TRBV3-1 to TRBJ1-1; possibly TRBD1 for D (6 bases). Germline CDR1 reads LGHDT; CDR2 reads YNNKEL (reference sequence). This CDR3 region has 12 residues. V gave up 4 bases and J gave up 9 bases, with 12 bases separating them. CDR3 amino acids: CASSPGEAQAFF. The DNA for the CDR3 is TGTGCCAGCAGCCCAGGGGAAGCCCAAGCTTTCTTT.